This passage covers 17 T cell receptor beta chains from one sample sequenced in a study of OX40 agonist ivuxolimab in advanced cancers. Data came from immunoSEQ multiplex PCR; TCRdb stores just in-frame clones and leaves some out. The profile shows approximately 68,000 clones, approximately 91% of them singletons. This sample comprised CD4+ or CD8+ T cells sorted from blood, obtained in a trial of the OX40 agonist ivuxolimab. Receptor source: an adult with an advanced solid tumor such as melanoma, head and neck, liver or kidney cancer.

V gene TRBV6-5 combines with J gene TRBJ2-5; TRBD1 aligns across 9 bases. CDR1 is MNHEY and CDR2 is SVGAGI in the germline V gene. After removal of 6 bases from V and 6 bases from J, the junction contained 11 bases not matched to a gene. The CDR3 sequence is 15 residues long. The CDR3 nucleotides are TGTGCCAGCAGCCCGGGACAGGGCCGATTGAAGACCCAGTACTTC. Translating it yields CASSPGQGRLKTQYF.

The chain joins TRBV27 to TRBJ2-5, with D possibly matching TRBD1 (5 bases). Germline V gives CDR1 MNHEY, CDR2 SMNVEV (reference sequence). This CDR3 contains 13 residues. Between the trimmed V and J ends, which lost 6 bases and 5 bases, there was a span of 13 bases. CDR3 sequence: CASSLMAGETQYF. The DNA of the CDR3 is TGTGCCAGCAGCCTCATGGCAGGGGAGACCCAGTACTTC.

The rearrangement links TRBV9 to TRBJ1-2; 9 nucleotides align to TRBD1. The V segment lost 3 bases and the J segment 8 bases; nucleotides outside the gene matches: 5. This CDR3 spans 13 amino acids. Looked up from germline, CDR1 is SGDLS and CDR2 is YYNGEE. The CDR3 DNA reads TGTGCCAGCAGCGAACAGGGGGCGGGGGGCTACACCTTC. It codes for CASSEQGAGGYTF.

The V call is TRBV19, the J call TRBJ1-5, with D maybe TRBD1 (6 bases). Germline loops: CDR1 LNHDA, CDR2 SQIVND (reference sequence). There are 19 residues in the CDR3. Trimming removed 5 bases at V and 5 bases at J, with 28 bases between. In DNA form, the CDR3 reads TGTGCCAGTAGTTCGTTACGGACAGAAAGGTCCTTGACTTATCAGCCCCAGCATTTT. Its translation is CASSSLRTERSLTYQPQHF.

By sample share, this clone is medium-sized. This rearrangement joins TRBV18 to TRBJ1-3, with TRBD1 as a possible D gene (6 bases). The CDR3 covers 15 residues. V lost 4 bases and J lost 3, with 13 bases in between. The V gene's germline CDR1 is KGHSH and CDR2 LQKENI. CDR3: CASSRLRDIGNTIYF. As DNA, the CDR3 is TGTGCCAGCTCACGATTGCGGGACATTGGAAACACCATATATTTT.

This clone has only one observation. As DNA, the CDR3 is TGCAGCGTTGAAGGGGGGTACAATGAGCAGTTCTTC. This sequence encodes CSVEGGYNEQFF. The chain is built from TRBV29-1 and TRBJ2-1; D assignment may be TRBD1 or TRBD2 (5 bases each). CDR3 length: 12 amino acids. Germline V gives CDR1 SQVTM, CDR2 ANQGSEA. V was cut by 1 base and J by 4 bases, with 5 bases left in between.

V gene TRBV7-3 combines with J gene TRBJ2-4, with 9 bases aligning to TRBD1. Germline V lookup: CDR1 SGHTA, CDR2 FQGTGA. V dropped 5 bases and J dropped 3; count of bases not matched to a gene: 5. The CDR3 contains 15 residues. The CDR3 protein is CASSRTGGSKNIQYF. The CDR3 DNA is TGTGCCAGCAGCCGCACAGGGGGCAGCAAAAACATTCAGTACTTC.

The J gene is TRBJ1-4, the V gene TRBV30; TRBD1 matches 9 bases. Germline trimming cut 5 bases from V and 1 base from J; bases unmatched to any gene: 14. There are 18 residues in the CDR3. Per the germline V gene, CDR1 is GTSNPN and CDR2 is SVGIG (reference sequence). The CDR3 coding sequence is TGTGCCTGGCGGTTGCCGGGACAGGGCGCCGGAACTAATGAAAAACTGTTTTTT. This sequence encodes CAWRLPGQGAGTNEKLFF. The complete variable domain, with remaining parts taken from reference TRBV30 and TRBJ1-4, reads SQTIHQWPATLVQPVGSPLSLECTVEGTSNPNLYWYRQAAGRGLQLLFYSVGIGQISSEVPQNLSASRPQDRQFILSSKKLLLSDSGFYLCAWRLPGQGAGTNEKLFFGSGTQLSVL.

The table lists this clone with a few counts. The chain couples TRBV29-1 to TRBJ1-4; D gene ambiguous. The CDR3 extends over 13 amino acids. Germline CDR1 reads SQVTM; CDR2 reads ANQGSEA. V was shortened by 5 bases and J by 6 bases, with 13 bases between the two germline ends. The CDR3 sequence is CSVLQGYDEKLFF. The CDR3 DNA is TGCAGCGTTTTACAAGGGTACGATGAAAAACTGTTTTTT.

This clone came up once. V gene TRBV30 combines with J gene TRBJ2-1; D remains ambiguous. CDR1 and CDR2 (germline): GTSNPN, SVGIG (reference sequence). V was pared by 4 bases and J by 6 bases, with 13 bases between. The CDR3 extends over 13 amino acids. The CDR3, as DNA: TGTGCCTGGACCAAGATTGGCGGCAATGAGCAGTTCTTC. This codes for CAWTKIGGNEQFF.

V is TRBV9 and J is TRBJ2-6, with a tentative D call TRBD2 (5 bases). In germline, CDR1 is SGDLS, CDR2 YYNGEE. The CDR3 loop spans 15 amino acids. V was shortened by 4 bases and J by 2 bases, with 10 bases between the two germline ends. For the CDR3, the DNA is TGTGCCAGCAGCCCTCTCGGGGCTGGGGCCAACGTCCTGACTTTC. It codes for CASSPLGAGANVLTF.

The V gene is TRBV18, the J gene TRBJ2-6; D gene uncertain. The CDR3 sequence is 15 residues long. V shed 1 base and J shed 0 bases, with 4 bases lying between them. CDR1 and CDR2 from the germline V gene are KGHSH and LQKENI. CDR3 region: CASSPRGSGANVLTF. CDR3 sequence (DNA): TGTGCCAGCTCACCACGGGGCTCTGGGGCCAACGTCCTGACTTTC.

The chain links TRBV7-9 to TRBJ2-7; TRBD2 agrees at 8 bases. The V gene's germline CDR1 is SEHNR and CDR2 FQNEAQ (reference sequence). Losses at the gene ends were 4 bases for V and 6 bases for J; bases not matched to a gene: 2. The CDR3 extends over 12 amino acids. The CDR3 DNA reads as TGTGCCAGCAGCTATACTAGCGGCGAGCAGTACTTC. It yields the protein CASSYTSGEQYF.

This clone is a singleton in its sample. The V gene is TRBV30, the J gene TRBJ1-4, with TRBD1 as a possible D gene (6 bases). Trimming removed 7 bases at V and 8 bases at J, with 14 bases between. From germline, CDR1 is GTSNPN and CDR2 SVGIG (reference sequence). This CDR3 has 12 residues. CDR3 coding DNA: TGTGCCTTTCAGGGGAGGGAAGAAAAACTGTTTTTT. As protein: CAFQGREEKLFF. The full variable domain, completed using reference TRBV30 and TRBJ1-4, is SQTIHQWPATLVQPVGSPLSLECTVEGTSNPNLYWYRQAAGRGLQLLFYSVGIGQISSEVPQNLSASRPQDRQFILSSKKLLLSDSGFYLCAFQGREEKLFFGSGTQLSVL.

The J gene is TRBJ2-1, the V gene TRBV9; 8 bases line up with TRBD2. This CDR3 contains 15 residues. Germline CDR1 is SGDLS and CDR2 is YYNGEE. The junction had 8 bases not matched to a gene; V was cut back by 4 bases and J by 5 bases. The CDR3 DNA reads TGTGCCAGCAGCCCAGGTAGCGGGACGCACAATGAGCAGTTCTTC. This codes for CASSPGSGTHNEQFF.

The chain links TRBV5-1 to TRBJ2-3, with 9 bases identical to TRBD1. This CDR3 has 17 amino acids. CDR1 and CDR2 (germline): SGHRS, YFSETQ. The trim removed 1 base at V and 6 bases at J, leaving 12 bases unmatched. CDR3 in amino acids: CASSLTPGTGTSDTQYF. The CDR3 DNA reads TGCGCCAGCAGCTTGACCCCCGGGACAGGGACCTCGGATACGCAGTATTTT.

The chain is built from TRBV28 and TRBJ2-5, with 8 bases aligning to TRBD2. The V gene's germline CDR1 is MDHEN and CDR2 SYDVKM. The CDR3 spans 14 residues. With V trimmed by 8 bases and J by 5 bases, 10 bases remained unmatched. The CDR3 DNA follows: TGTGCCAGCCACCCTCCGGGAGGGGGGGAGACCCAGTACTTC. Residues: CASHPPGGGETQYF.